Here is one T cell receptor beta chain with its context. Its target is not known. The data were taken from a study of OX40 agonist ivuxolimab in advanced cancers. The wider study: Intravenous ivuxolimab was administered to patients every 2 weeks at 0.01 to 10 mg/kg.

Libraries were prepared by immunoSEQ multiplex PCR; TCRdb keeps only in-frame clonotypes and omits some of them. Here the sample spans tens of thousands of clones, approximately 80% being singletons. With 1 base removed from V and 2 bases from J, the gap between germline ends came to 7 bases. Germline lookup yields CDR1 SGHVS and CDR2 FNYEAQ. CDR3 length: 14 residues. Notes on the study in general: Expanded clones were, on average, more numerous among CD8+ T cells than CD4+.

The V gene is TRBV7-6, the J gene TRBJ2-3; D ambiguous. The sample consisted of CD4+ or CD8+ T cells sorted from blood, taken in a trial of the OX40 agonist ivuxolimab. This receptor was identified in an adult with an advanced solid tumor such as melanoma, head and neck, liver or kidney cancer. The CDR3 nucleotides are TGTGCCAGCAGCTTAGTCGGAGTCACAGATACGCAGTATTTT. Its protein product is CASSLVGVTDTQYF.